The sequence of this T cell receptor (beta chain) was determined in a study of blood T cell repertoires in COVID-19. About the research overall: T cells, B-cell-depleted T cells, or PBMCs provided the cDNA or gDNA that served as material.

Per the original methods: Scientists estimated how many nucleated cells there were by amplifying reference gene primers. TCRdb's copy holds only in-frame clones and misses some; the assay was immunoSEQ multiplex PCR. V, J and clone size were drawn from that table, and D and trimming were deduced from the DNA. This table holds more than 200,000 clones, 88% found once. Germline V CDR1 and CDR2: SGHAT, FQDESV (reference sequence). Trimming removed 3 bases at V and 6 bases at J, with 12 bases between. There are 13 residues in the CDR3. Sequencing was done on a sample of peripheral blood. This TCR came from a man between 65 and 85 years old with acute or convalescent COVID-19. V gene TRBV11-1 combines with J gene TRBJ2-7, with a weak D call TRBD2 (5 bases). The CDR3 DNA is TGTGCCAGCAGCTTGCGTGTGGAGGCCGAGCAGTACTTC. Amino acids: CASSLRVEAEQYF.